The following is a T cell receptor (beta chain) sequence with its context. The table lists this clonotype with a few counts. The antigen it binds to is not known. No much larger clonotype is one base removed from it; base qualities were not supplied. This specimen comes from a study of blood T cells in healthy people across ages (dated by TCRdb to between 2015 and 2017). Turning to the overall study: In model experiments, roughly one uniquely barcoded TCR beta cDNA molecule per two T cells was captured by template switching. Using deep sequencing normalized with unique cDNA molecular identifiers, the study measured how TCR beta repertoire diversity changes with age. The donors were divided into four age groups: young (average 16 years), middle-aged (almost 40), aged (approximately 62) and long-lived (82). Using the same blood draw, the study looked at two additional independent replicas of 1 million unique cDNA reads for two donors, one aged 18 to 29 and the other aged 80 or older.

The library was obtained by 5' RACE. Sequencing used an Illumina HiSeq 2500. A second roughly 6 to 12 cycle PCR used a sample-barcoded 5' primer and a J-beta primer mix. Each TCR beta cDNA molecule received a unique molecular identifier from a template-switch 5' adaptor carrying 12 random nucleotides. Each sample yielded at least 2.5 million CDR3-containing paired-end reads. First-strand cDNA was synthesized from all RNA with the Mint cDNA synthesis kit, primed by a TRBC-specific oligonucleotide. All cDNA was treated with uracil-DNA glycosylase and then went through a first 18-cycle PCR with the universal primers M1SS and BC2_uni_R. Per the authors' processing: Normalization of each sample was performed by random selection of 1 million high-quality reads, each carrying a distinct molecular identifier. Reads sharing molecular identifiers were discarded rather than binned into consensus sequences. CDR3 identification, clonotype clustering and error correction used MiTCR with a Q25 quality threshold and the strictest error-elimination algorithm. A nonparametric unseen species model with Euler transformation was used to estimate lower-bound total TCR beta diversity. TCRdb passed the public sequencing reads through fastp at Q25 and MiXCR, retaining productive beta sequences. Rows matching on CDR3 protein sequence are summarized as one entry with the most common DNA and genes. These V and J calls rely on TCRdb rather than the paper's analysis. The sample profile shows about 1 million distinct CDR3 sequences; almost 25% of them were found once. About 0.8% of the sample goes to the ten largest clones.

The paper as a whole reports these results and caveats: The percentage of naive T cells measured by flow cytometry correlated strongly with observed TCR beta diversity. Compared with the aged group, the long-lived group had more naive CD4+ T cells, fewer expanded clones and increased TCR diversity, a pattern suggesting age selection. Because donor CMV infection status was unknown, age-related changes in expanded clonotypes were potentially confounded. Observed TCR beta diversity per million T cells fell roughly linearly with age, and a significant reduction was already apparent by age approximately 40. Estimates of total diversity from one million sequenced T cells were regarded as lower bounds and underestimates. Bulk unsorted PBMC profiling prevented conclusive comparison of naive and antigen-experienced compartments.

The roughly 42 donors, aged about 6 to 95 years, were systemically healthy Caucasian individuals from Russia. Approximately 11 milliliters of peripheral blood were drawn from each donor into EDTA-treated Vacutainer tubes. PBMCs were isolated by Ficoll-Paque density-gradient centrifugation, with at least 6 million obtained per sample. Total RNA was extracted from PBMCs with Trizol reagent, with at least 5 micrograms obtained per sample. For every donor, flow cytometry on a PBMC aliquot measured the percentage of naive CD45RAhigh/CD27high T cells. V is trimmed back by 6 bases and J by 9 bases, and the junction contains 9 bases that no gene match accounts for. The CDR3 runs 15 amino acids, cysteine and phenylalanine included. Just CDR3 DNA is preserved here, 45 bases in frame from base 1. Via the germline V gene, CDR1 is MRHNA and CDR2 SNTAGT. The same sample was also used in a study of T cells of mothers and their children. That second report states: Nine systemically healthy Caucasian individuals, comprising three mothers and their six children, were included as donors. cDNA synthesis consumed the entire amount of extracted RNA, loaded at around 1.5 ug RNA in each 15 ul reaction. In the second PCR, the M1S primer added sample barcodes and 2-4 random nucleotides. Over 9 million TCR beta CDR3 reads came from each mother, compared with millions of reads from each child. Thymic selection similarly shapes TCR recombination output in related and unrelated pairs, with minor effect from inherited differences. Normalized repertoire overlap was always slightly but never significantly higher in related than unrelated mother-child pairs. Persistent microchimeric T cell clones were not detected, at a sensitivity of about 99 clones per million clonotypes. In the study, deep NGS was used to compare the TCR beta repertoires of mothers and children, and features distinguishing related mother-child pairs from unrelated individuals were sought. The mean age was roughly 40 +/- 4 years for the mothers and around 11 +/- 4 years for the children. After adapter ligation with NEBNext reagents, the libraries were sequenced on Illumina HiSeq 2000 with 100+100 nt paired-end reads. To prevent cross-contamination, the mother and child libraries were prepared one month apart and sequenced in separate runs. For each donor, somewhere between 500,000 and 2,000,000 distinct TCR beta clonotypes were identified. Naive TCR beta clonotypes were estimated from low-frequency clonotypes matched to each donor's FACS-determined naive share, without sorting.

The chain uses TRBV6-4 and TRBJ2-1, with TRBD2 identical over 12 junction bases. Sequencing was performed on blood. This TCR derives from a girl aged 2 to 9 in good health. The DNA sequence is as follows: TGTGCCAGCAGCAGAGCACTAGCGGGGGGCTCTGAGCAGTTCTTC. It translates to CASSRALAGGSEQFF.